This TCR beta chain was profiled in a study of T cell responses to AZD1222 COVID-19 vaccine (dated by TCRdb to about 2021). In the study overall: AZD1222 recipients with second doses at about 4 weeks or about 12 weeks were pooled, because spike-specific TCR depth and breadth did not differ between schedules. Trial participants were enrolled by age into subgroups of 18-55, 56-69 and 70-plus years, and around 150, 28 and 57 TCR-sequenced participants, respectively, were included in these subgroups. A total of around 240 trial participants underwent TCR sequencing, of whom about 210 had received two doses of AZD1222 and around 25 had received two doses of the MenACWY control vaccine.

A word on this clone: This clone's antigen is unknown. The record has no base qualities; no much larger clone is one base away.

Taken with the paper, the label for time point translates to: baseline before first vaccination. Samples from vaccinated people were obtained from the UK trials COV001 and COV002, which included a single-blind randomized controlled phase 2/3 trial of AZD1222 (ChAdOx1 nCoV-19) in healthy adults. For TCRbeta chain sequencing, PBMC samples were collected from trial participants at day 0 and at day 28 after the second dose. The CDR3 regions of human TCRbeta chains were subjected to immunosequencing. The authors processed their data as follows. TCRs in the repertoires were matched against a reference library of SARS-CoV-2-specific TCRs that had been generated with the MIRA antigen-specificity platform. Breadth was defined as the fraction of unique TCRs that were SARS-CoV-2-associated, and depth was defined as the fraction of total T cells that were SARS-CoV-2-associated. Using the MIRA data, each spike-specific TCR was mapped to the spike region that the TCR reacts to and placed in a CD4 or CD8 class. Log10-transformed breadth and depth values were compared by one-way ANOVA with Sidak's multiple comparisons tests. Held by TCRdb, this immuneACCESS table contains in-frame sequences only and omits some clones. Under half of the omission traces to an unresolved V gene where checked; the cause of the rest is unknown. That table is the source of V, J and clone size, and D and trimming were worked out from the DNA. The sample table shows 150,000 or so clones, and about 93% are seen once. The leading ten clones occupy around 1.9% of the sample.

The full study reports these points: Participants were mostly white British and included more females than males, and it was suggested by the authors that clonal diversity may have been underestimated. After two AZD1222 doses, spike-specific TCR breadth and depth were significantly higher than at day 0 and than in MenACWY recipients. Reportedly, close to half of the unique spike-specific TCRs recognized epitopes lying outside the regions that are mutated in the B.1.351 and B.1.1.7 variants. CD4 TCRs associated with the vaccine covered the entire spike protein, and the dominant responses were in regions 160-218 and 743-854. Because no day 14 peak-response samples were available, the repertoires could be characterized only after the peak T cell response. Conclusions about previously exposed vaccinees are limited because only a handful of AZD1222 recipients were SARS-CoV-2 seropositive at baseline. In the small 56-69-year group, the increase in depth fell short of significance, most likely because of low power.

The germline V gene (reference sequence) specifies SEHNR as CDR1 and FQNEAQ as CDR2. Relative to germline, V is 1 base shorter and J is 0 bases shorter, with 3 bases between their ends. From its cysteine to its phenylalanine, the CDR3 spans 13 amino acids. The entry retains the CDR3 DNA only, 39 bases that are in frame from base 1. The source is an adult in good health. The sample consisted of peripheral blood, taken on day 0 of AZD1222 vaccination. The V and J segments used are TRBV7-9 and TRBJ1-1, with the D gene uncertain. The DNA is as follows: TGTGCCAGCAGCTTAGTGGTGAACACTGAAGCTTTCTTT. Its protein product is CASSLVVNTEAFF. This CDR3, with the reference TRBV7-9 and TRBJ1-1 proteins standing in past its ends, gives the full variable domain DTGVSQNPRHKITKRGQNVTFRCDPISEHNRLYWYRQTLGQGPEFLTYFQNEAQLEKSRLLSDRFSAERPKGSFSTLEIQRTEQGDSAMYLCASSLVVNTEAFFGQGTRLTVV.